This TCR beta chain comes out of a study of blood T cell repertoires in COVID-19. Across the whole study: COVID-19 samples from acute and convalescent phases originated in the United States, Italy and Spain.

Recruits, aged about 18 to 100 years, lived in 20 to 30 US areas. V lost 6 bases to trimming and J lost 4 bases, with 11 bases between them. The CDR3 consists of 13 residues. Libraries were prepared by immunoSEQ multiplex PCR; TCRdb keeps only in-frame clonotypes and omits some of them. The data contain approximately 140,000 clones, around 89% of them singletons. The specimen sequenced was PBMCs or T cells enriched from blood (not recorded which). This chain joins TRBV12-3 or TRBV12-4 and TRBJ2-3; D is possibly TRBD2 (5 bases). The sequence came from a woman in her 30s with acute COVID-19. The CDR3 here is CASSTGGADTQYF. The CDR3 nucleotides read TGTGCCAGCAGCACCGGAGGAGCAGATACGCAGTATTTT.